The rows below give T cell receptor beta chains drawn from one sample of a study of shared clonotypes between healthy human individuals. Produced via immunoSEQ multiplex PCR; TCRdb's table is partial and in-frame only. The data contain about 590,000 clones, around 95% of them singletons. The sequencing input was naive CD8+ T cells sorted from blood. These receptors were obtained from a woman in her twenties or thirties in good health. CDR3s include the opening cysteine and the closing phenylalanine or tryptophan. The D gene is left open where the match is weak. Size is stated for part of the rows, as once, few or many counts, or as a class when the clone is expanded.

size	V	D	J	DNA	CDR3
NA	TRBV29-1	NA	TRBJ2-7	TGCAGCGTTGTGAAGGGCTACGAGCAGTACTTC	CSVVKGYEQYF
NA	TRBV2	NA	TRBJ2-1	TGTGCCAGCAGTGAGACAGGGGACCAACTAGCGGCGTACAATGAGCAGTTCTTC	CASSETGDQLAAYNEQFF
NA	TRBV27	NA	TRBJ2-7	TGTGCCAGCAGTTCATTAGGATTCGGGTCCTACGAGCAGTACTTC	CASSSLGFGSYEQYF
NA	TRBV27	NA	TRBJ2-7	TGTGCCAGCAGTTTATCGCCCTACTACGAGCAGTACTTC	CASSLSPYYEQYF
NA	TRBV19	NA	TRBJ2-2	TGTGCCAGTAACTGGGGCGCGTATCAGATCGGGGAGCTGTTTTTT	CASNWGAYQIGELFF
NA	TRBV7-2	TRBD2	TRBJ2-5	TGTGCCAGCAGCTTAGTGTGGGCGCTAGCGGGAGTTGGAGAGACCCAGTACTTC	CASSLVWALAGVGETQYF
NA	TRBV5-4	NA	TRBJ2-5	TGTGCCAGCAGCTCATCAGTCCAAGAGACCCAGTACTTC	CASSSSVQETQYF
NA	TRBV11-2	NA	TRBJ2-7	TGTGCCAGCAGCTTAGAGGCGGACTACGAGCAGTACTTC	CASSLEADYEQYF
NA	TRBV6-1	TRBD2	TRBJ2-1	TGTGCCAGCAGTTTTCTAGCGGGGGAGGGCAATGAGCAGTTCTTC	CASSFLAGEGNEQFF
NA	TRBV5-4	TRBD2	TRBJ2-1	TGTGCCAGCAGCCCCCCGGGGGAGGGCCTACATGAGCAGTTCTTC	CASSPPGEGLHEQFF
NA	TRBV29-1	TRBD1	TRBJ2-2	TGCAGCGCCAGGGGGCCAAACACCGGGGAGCTGTTTTTT	CSARGPNTGELFF
NA	TRBV5-5	TRBD2	TRBJ2-7	TGTGCCAGCAGCTTGAGGTTTGGGCGGGAGCGCTCCTACGAGCAGTACTTC	CASSLRFGRERSYEQYF
NA	TRBV9	NA	TRBJ1-2	TGTGCCAGCAGCCCCACCGACAGGACCTTCTATGGCTACACCTTC	CASSPTDRTFYGYTF
NA	TRBV19	NA	TRBJ1-1	TGTGCCAGTAGTATATATGAGGGGAACACTGAAGCTTTCTTT	CASSIYEGNTEAFF
NA	TRBV7-8	NA	TRBJ2-3	TGTGCCAGCAGAACTGGGCGGACGAGCCCAGATACGCAGTATTTT	CASRTGRTSPDTQYF
NA	TRBV19	TRBD2	TRBJ2-2	TGTGCCAGCTACCTCCCTAGCGGGAGGTACACCGGGGAGCTGTTTTTT	CASYLPSGRYTGELFF
NA	TRBV2	TRBD2	TRBJ2-3	TGTGCCAGAGGCGGGACTAGCTTCTCAGATACGCAGTATTTT	CARGGTSFSDTQYF
NA	TRBV14	NA	TRBJ1-2	TGTGCCAGAGGGGAAGGGGACTATGGCTACACCTTC	CARGEGDYGYTF
NA	TRBV4-1	NA	TRBJ2-3	TGCGCCAGCAGCCAATCGTTTGCAGGGAGCACAGATACGCAGTATTTT	CASSQSFAGSTDTQYF
NA	TRBV2	NA	TRBJ1-1	TGTGCCAGCGGCGGGGAATATTGGGAGAACACTGAAGCTTTCTTT	CASGGEYWENTEAFF
NA	TRBV7-9	TRBD1	TRBJ2-2	TGTGCCAGCAGCTCGACAGGGGTGAACACCGGGGAGCTGTTTTTT	CASSSTGVNTGELFF
NA	TRBV7-9	NA	TRBJ2-7	TGTGCCAGCAGCGGGGCAGCCTACGAGCAGTACTTC	CASSGAAYEQYF
NA	TRBV6-6	TRBD1	TRBJ1-2	TGTGCCAGCACTAAGGACAGGGGCTACAATGGCTACACCTTC	CASTKDRGYNGYTF
once	TRBV27	NA	TRBJ2-7	TGTGCCAGCAGTCTGTCTAGCCACCCCGTGTTGGACGAGCAGTACTTC	CASSLSSHPVLDEQYF
NA	TRBV28	NA	TRBJ1-2	TGTGCCAGCAGTTACACCAGGATGAACTATGGCTACACCTTC	CASSYTRMNYGYTF
NA	TRBV5-1	TRBD2	TRBJ2-1	TGCGCCAGCAGCTTGGCCCTAGCGGGAGGGAACTACAATGAGCAGTTCTTC	CASSLALAGGNYNEQFF
NA	TRBV19	NA	TRBJ1-2	TGTGCCAGTACCCGAGGACCGGGACAAATAGCTAACTATGGCTACACCTTC	CASTRGPGQIANYGYTF
NA	TRBV30	NA	TRBJ1-2	TGTGCCTGGAGTGTAGGTCTCGGGTCTAACTATGGCTACACCTTC	CAWSVGLGSNYGYTF
NA	TRBV28	TRBD2	TRBJ2-1	TGTGCCAGCAGTTCAATCGGACTAGCGGGAGGGCCGGGTGTTAAGCAGTTCTTC	CASSSIGLAGGPGVKQFF
NA	TRBV18	TRBD2	TRBJ2-3	TGTGCCAGCTCACCCGCCTATGGTGCTAGCGGCCGCACAGATACGCAGTATTTT	CASSPAYGASGRTDTQYF
NA	TRBV6-1	NA	TRBJ2-5	TGTGCCAGCAGGGAAACCGGGGCATCAGAGACCCAGTACTTC	CASRETGASETQYF
NA	TRBV6-1	NA	TRBJ2-1	TGTGCCAGCAGTGAAATGGCGAGCAATGAGCAGTTCTTC	CASSEMASNEQFF
once	TRBV7-9	NA	TRBJ2-3	TGTGCCAGCAGCTTAGGCTATGGCGGCCGAGGGGATACGCAGTATTTT	CASSLGYGGRGDTQYF
NA	TRBV27	NA	TRBJ1-5	TGTGCCAGCAGTATAAGACAGTTTTCCCAGCCCCAGCATTTT	CASSIRQFSQPQHF
NA	TRBV27	NA	TRBJ2-3	TGTGCCAGCAGTTTAGCCCAGGGCACAGATACGCAGTATTTT	CASSLAQGTDTQYF
NA	TRBV5-6	NA	TRBJ2-3	TGTGCCAGCAGCGCGGACGTCACAGATACGCAGTATTTT	CASSADVTDTQYF